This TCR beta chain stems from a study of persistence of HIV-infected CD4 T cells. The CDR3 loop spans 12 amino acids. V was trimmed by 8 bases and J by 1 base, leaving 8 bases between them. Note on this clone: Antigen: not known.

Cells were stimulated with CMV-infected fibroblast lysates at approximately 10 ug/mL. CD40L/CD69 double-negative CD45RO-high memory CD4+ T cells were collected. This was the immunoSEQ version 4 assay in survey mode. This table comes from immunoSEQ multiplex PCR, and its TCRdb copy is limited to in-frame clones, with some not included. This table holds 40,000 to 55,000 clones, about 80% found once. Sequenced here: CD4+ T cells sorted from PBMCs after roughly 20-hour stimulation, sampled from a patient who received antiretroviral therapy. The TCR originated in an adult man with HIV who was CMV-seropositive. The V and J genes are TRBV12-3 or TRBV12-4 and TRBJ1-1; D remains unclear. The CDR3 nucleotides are TGTGCCAGCTTCGCGAGGAACACTGAAGCTTTCTTT. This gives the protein CASFARNTEAFF.